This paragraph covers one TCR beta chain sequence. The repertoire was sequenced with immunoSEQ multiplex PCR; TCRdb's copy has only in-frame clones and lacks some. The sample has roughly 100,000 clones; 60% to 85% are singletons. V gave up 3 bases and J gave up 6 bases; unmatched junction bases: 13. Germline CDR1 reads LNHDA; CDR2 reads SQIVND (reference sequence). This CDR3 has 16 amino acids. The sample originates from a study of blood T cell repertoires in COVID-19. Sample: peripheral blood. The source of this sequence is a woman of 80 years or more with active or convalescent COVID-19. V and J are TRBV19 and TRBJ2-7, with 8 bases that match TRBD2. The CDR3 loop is CASSIFGRASIPEQYF. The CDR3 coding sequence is TGTGCCAGTAGTATCTTCGGGAGGGCCAGTATTCCCGAGCAGTACTTC.